Listed below are T cell receptor beta chains from one sample, sequenced in a study of healthy donors' naive CD4 and CD8 T cells. MiXCR, applied by TCRdb to the reads, yields one record per CDR3 protein. This sample has 200,000 or so distinct CDR3 sequences, with under 85% found just once. The sample taken for sequencing was naive CD4+ and CD8+ T cells sorted from blood, pooled from several donors. These receptors were collected from a pool of human donors in good health; the sample pools cells from several healthy donors. Each CDR3 is given with its conserved first and last residue. The order of the fields is clone size, V gene, J gene, D gene, CDR3 DNA, CDR3 protein. A D gene is named only where the DNA matches it firmly. Expanded clones get a size class; other rows say once, few or many, or leave the size out.

-	TRBV5-5	TRBJ1-1	-	TGTGCCAGCGGACGACAGGTCGGGGGAGATCACGTTAATGAGAACACTGAAGCTTTCTTT	CASGRQVGGDHVNENTEAFF
-	TRBV18	TRBJ1-2	-	TGTGCCAGCTCACCCACGGAGAGAATACTAATCTTGGGCTACACCTTC	CASSPTERILILGYTF
-	TRBV30	TRBJ1-6	-	TGTGCCTGGAGTTCCACTGTAATTTCACCCCTCCACTTT	CAWSSTVISPLHF
-	TRBV30	TRBJ2-1	-	TGTGCCTGGGGGCTAAGCTCCTACAATGAGCAGTTCTTC	CAWGLSSYNEQFF
-	TRBV15	TRBJ2-1	-	TGTGCCACCAGCGAAGGACCGACCAATGAGCAGTTCTTC	CATSEGPTNEQFF
-	TRBV30	TRBJ2-7	-	TGTGCCTGGAGTGTAGGGACTTTCGACGAGCAGTACTTC	CAWSVGTFDEQYF
-	TRBV6-2/TRBV6-3	TRBJ2-1	-	TGTGCCAGCAGTTACGACCTGAGGACTACGAACTACAATGAGCAGTTCTTC	CASSYDLRTTNYNEQFF
-	TRBV11-1	TRBJ2-7	-	TGTGCCAGCAGCTTAGAGGGGACGGTCTCCGAGCAGTACTTC	CASSLEGTVSEQYF
-	TRBV29-1	TRBJ2-7	TRBD1	TGCAGCGAGAAGGACAGGGTCCATCCCGGGGCTTACGAGCAGTACTTC	CSEKDRVHPGAYEQYF
-	TRBV29-1	TRBJ2-2	-	TGCAGCGTGGACACAGGCACCGGGGAGCTGTTTTTT	CSVDTGTGELFF
-	TRBV10-3	TRBJ2-7	-	TGTGCCATCAGTGACGGCAGGGGAGACTACGAGCAGTACTTC	CAISDGRGDYEQYF
-	TRBV6-5	TRBJ2-5	-	TGTGCCAGCAGTTACTTGAGGGCCCAGTACTTC	CASSYLRAQYF
once	TRBV5-6	TRBJ1-1	-	TGTGCCAGCAGCTTTTTGGACGGAAACACTGAAGCTTTCTTT	CASSFLDGNTEAFF
-	TRBV5-6	TRBJ2-1	TRBD2	TGTGCCAGCAGTTCCGGGACTAACAATGAGCAGTTCTTC	CASSSGTNNEQFF
-	TRBV20-1	TRBJ2-7	TRBD1	TGCAGTGCTAGAGCATTCGGACAGGGTCAATCCTACGAGCAGTACTTC	CSARAFGQGQSYEQYF
medium-sized	TRBV19	TRBJ2-1	TRBD2	TGTGCCAGTAGTTCCTGGACTAGCGGGGAGGATGAGCAGTTCTTC	CASSSWTSGEDEQFF
-	TRBV29-1	TRBJ1-5	TRBD1	TGCAGCGTTGCCTCGGGACAGGGATTACAGCCCCAGCATTTT	CSVASGQGLQPQHF
-	TRBV29-1	TRBJ2-1	-	TGCAGCGTACCCTACAATGAGCAGTTCTTC	CSVPYNEQFF
once	TRBV29-1	TRBJ2-1	TRBD2	TGCAGCGTTGAAGGGCTAGCGGTAATCTCCTACAATGAGCAGTTCTTC	CSVEGLAVISYNEQFF
few	TRBV29-1	TRBJ2-7	TRBD2	TGCAGCGTTGAAGAGACTAGCGGGAGCCTCTACGAGCAGTACTTC	CSVEETSGSLYEQYF
-	TRBV7-4	TRBJ2-7	TRBD2	TGTGCCAGCAGCTCCGGAGGGACTAGCGGGATCCCCTACGAGCAGTACTTC	CASSSGGTSGIPYEQYF
-	TRBV6-5	TRBJ2-3	TRBD2	TGTGCCAGCAGTTACTCGATTGCGGGAGGGCCGGCAGATACGCAGTATTTT	CASSYSIAGGPADTQYF
-	TRBV27	TRBJ1-5	-	TGTGCCAGCAGTTCTCGACAGGGCAATCAGCCCCAGCATTTT	CASSSRQGNQPQHF
few	TRBV29-1	TRBJ2-6	-	TGCAGCGTTGAAGGGCTCTCTGGGGCCAACGTCCTGACTTTC	CSVEGLSGANVLTF
-	TRBV29-1	TRBJ1-2	-	TGCAGCGTTGATGTGGGGTTTGGCTACACCTTC	CSVDVGFGYTF